This T cell receptor beta chain was captured by sequencing in a study of OX40 agonist ivuxolimab in advanced cancers. In the study overall: Every patient in dose escalation had hepatocellular carcinoma, melanoma, renal cell or head and neck cancer. General observations from the study: More expanded clones were found, on average, in CD8+ than in CD4+ T cells.

This clone came up once. Its antigen remains unknown. The data were produced by immunoSEQ multiplex PCR, yet TCRdb's version contains in-frame clones alone and is incomplete. The sample consists of roughly 60,000 clones, 70% to 90% of them appearing once. The CDR3 spans 15 residues. The V and J ends lost 0 bases and 4 bases respectively, with 14 bases between them. Germline-derived CDR1 and CDR2 are SGHNT and YYREEE (reference sequence). Blood draws occurred at baseline, cycle 4 day 1, and cycle 7 day 1. The sample was CD4+ or CD8+ T cells sorted from blood, taken in a trial of the OX40 agonist ivuxolimab. This sequence was found in an adult with an advanced solid tumor such as melanoma, head and neck, liver or kidney cancer. The gene calls are TRBV5-4 and TRBJ2-7; TRBD2 is a possible D gene (7 bases). The CDR3 DNA sequence: TGTGCCAGCAGCTTGGCGGGGGGCCCACTATACGAGCAGTACTTC. This translates into CASSLAGGPLYEQYF.